This T cell receptor beta chain was sequenced for a study of CD8 T cells in ankylosing spondylitis. TCRdb passed the 5' RACE reads through MiXCR, listing each CDR3 protein once. This repertoire shows some 800,000 distinct CDR3 sequences, 10% to 15% found once; its top ten account for around 0.51%. This clonotype turned up a few times. What it binds is unknown. Findings of the study overall: Clones linked with disease were CD8+ and fairly uncommon in the peripheral blood. Within matched ankylosing spondylitis synovial fluid, disease-linked clones were reportedly significantly enriched. Seemingly characteristic of ankylosing spondylitis blood was a TCR beta motif consisting of 7 or 8 highly homologous variants. Earlier studies detected some motif variants in reactive arthritis synovial fluid and blood.

The ends were cut back, 7 bases at V and 2 bases at J, with 22 bases in the middle. The length of the CDR3 is 17 residues. Germline CDR1 and CDR2: MDHEN and SYDVKM. The rearrangement links TRBV28 to TRBJ2-3; TRBD2 is a possible D gene (6 bases). This clonotype originated in a male donor with ankylosing spondylitis. The sequencing sample was made of blood, either unsorted or a sorted T cell fraction (not recorded which). The CDR3 spells CASTMDGLRGNTDTQYF. The CDR3 nucleotides read TGTGCCAGCACCATGGACGGACTACGGGGCAACACAGATACGCAGTATTTT.